This paragraph covers one T cell receptor (beta chain) sequence. Healthy bone marrow donors formed the donor group. The data were taken from a study of cytomegalovirus exposure and HLA in healthy donors. Losses at the gene ends were 4 bases for V and 8 bases for J; bases not matched to a gene: 13. The germline gives CDR1 MGHRA, CDR2 YSYEKL. The CDR3 runs to 16 residues. The PCR used 60 Vbeta and 13 Jbeta primers. This table comes from immunoSEQ multiplex PCR, and its TCRdb copy is limited to in-frame clones, with some not included. The data hold roughly 120,000 clones, with about 76% observed a single time.

The clonotype was recovered from a man aged 40-50 years in good health and CMV-seronegative. The sequencing input was PBMCs. This rearrangement joins TRBV4-1 to TRBJ2-1, with 8 bases lining up with TRBD1. The CDR3 loop reads CASSPSIGQGAHEQFF. The CDR3 nucleotides read TGCGCCAGCAGCCCCTCAATCGGACAGGGAGCCCATGAGCAGTTCTTC.